This T cell receptor beta chain was identified during a study of breast tumors, draining lymph nodes, adjacent tissues. Samples came from axillary lymph nodes draining the breast cancer. TCRdb passed the multiplex PCR reads through MiXCR, listing each CDR3 protein once. The profile shows around 230,000 distinct CDR3 sequences, less than 35% of them singletons. Trimming shortened V by 8 bases and J by 13 bases, and 12 bases separated the two germline ends. The germline gives CDR1 MNHEY, CDR2 SMNVEV (reference sequence). CDR3 size: 10 residues. Sequencing used axillary lymph node tissue. V and J are TRBV27 and TRBJ2-1; weak D call: TRBD2 (6 bases). The sequence was collected from a female donor with breast cancer. Some clones in this sample may be carry-over from other donors' samples. CDR3 region: CASCGGTQFF. The CDR3 DNA reads as TGTGCCAGCTGTGGAGGGACCCAGTTCTTC.